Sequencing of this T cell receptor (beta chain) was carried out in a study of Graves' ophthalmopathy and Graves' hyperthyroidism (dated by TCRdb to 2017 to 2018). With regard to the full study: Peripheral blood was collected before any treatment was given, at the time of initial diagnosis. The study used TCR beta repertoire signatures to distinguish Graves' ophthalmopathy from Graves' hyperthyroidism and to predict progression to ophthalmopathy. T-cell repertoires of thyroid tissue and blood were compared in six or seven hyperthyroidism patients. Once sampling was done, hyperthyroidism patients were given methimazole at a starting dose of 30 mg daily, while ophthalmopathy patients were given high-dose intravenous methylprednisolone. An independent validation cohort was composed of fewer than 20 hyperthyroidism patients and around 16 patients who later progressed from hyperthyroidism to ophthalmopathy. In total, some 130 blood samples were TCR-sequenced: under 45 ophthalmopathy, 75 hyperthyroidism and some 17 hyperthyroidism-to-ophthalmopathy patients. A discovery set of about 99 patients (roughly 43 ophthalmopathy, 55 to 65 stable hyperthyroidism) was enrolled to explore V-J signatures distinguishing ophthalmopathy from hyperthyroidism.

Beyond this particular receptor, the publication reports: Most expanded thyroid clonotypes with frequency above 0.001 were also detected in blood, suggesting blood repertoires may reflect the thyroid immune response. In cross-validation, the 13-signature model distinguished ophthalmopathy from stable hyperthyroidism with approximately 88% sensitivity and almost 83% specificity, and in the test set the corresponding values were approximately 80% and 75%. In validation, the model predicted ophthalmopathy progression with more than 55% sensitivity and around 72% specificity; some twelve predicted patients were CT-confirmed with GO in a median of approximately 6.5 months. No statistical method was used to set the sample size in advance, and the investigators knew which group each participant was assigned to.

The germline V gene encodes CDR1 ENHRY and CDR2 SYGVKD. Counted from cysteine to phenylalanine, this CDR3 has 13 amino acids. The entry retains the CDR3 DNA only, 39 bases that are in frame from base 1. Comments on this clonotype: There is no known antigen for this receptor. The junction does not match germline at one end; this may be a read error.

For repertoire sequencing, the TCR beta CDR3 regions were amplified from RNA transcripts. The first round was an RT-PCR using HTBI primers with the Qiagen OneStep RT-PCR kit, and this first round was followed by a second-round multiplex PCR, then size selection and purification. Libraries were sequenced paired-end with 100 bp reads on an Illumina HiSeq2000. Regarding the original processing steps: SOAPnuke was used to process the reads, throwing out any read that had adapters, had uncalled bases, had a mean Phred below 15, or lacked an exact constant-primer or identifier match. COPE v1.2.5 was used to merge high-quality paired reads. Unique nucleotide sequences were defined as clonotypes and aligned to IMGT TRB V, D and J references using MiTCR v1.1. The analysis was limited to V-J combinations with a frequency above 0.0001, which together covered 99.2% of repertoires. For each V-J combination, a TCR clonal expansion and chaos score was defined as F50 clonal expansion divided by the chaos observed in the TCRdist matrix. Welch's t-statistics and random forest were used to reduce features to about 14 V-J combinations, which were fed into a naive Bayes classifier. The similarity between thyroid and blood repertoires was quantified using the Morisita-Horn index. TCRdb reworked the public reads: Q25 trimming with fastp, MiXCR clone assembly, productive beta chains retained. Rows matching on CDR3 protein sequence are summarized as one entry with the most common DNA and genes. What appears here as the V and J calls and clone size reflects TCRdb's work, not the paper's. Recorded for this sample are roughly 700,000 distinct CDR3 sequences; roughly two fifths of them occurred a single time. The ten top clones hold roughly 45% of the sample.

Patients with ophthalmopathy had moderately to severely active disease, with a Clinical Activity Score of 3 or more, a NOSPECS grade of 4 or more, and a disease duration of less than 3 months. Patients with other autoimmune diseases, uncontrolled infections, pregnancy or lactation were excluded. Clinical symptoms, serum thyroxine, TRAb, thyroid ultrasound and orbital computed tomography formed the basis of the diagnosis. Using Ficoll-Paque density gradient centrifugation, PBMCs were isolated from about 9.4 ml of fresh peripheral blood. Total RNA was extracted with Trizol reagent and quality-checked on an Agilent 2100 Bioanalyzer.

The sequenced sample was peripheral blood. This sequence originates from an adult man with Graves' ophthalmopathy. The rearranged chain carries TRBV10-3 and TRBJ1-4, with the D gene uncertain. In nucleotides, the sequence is TGTGCCAGCAGTTACTCGAGGCGGGAAAAACTGTTTTTT. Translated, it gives CASSYSRREKLFF.